This T cell receptor beta chain was observed in a study of post-analysis software for immune sequencing data. For the study at large: Clinical courses comprised relapsing-remitting, secondary progressive and progressive-relapsing multiple sclerosis. Study results and limitations: Compared against controls, patients with multiple sclerosis displayed significantly lower normalized Chao1 diversity.

Built from TCR beta cDNA, the libraries had unique molecular identifiers in them. From approximately 0.95 to 9.8 million T cells, roughly 0.5 million cDNA molecules were obtained. TCRdb fed the PCR reads into MiXCR, producing one record per CDR3 protein. The profile covers 350,000 to 450,000 distinct CDR3 sequences, with roughly 30% appearing a single time and roughly an eighth taken by the ten largest. Regarding this clonotype: Its matching antigen is unknown.

The sample was blood. This TCR came from a girl aged 10-17 years with multiple sclerosis.

The CDR3 loop is CASSLNMGANYGYTF. For the CDR3, the DNA is TGTGCCAGCAGCTTAAATATGGGGGCCAACTATGGCTACACCTTC. The chain is built from TRBV7-8 and TRBJ1-2; D is possibly TRBD1 (6 bases). Germline V gene data show CDR1 as SGHVS and CDR2 as FQNEAQ. V was shortened by 2 bases and J by 2 bases, with 12 bases between the two germline ends. The CDR3 length is 15 residues.